The 19 T cell receptor beta chains presented below share a single source sample, sequenced in a study of blood T cell repertoires in COVID-19. Measured with immunoSEQ multiplex PCR; TCRdb has only the in-frame clones, and not every one. The data hold 150,000 to 190,000 clones, with approximately 80% observed a single time. Material for sequencing was peripheral blood. The source is a woman over 75 with acute or convalescent COVID-19.

J is TRBJ2-1 and V is TRBV19, with TRBD2 as a possible D gene (5 bases). The V gene's germline CDR1 is LNHDA and CDR2 SQIVND (reference sequence). Deletions cut 3 bases from V and 2 bases from J, with 11 bases between. The CDR3 is 15 amino acids. CDR3 loop: CASSMANGAYNEQFF. CDR3 coding DNA: TGTGCCAGTAGTATGGCTAACGGGGCCTACAATGAGCAGTTCTTC.

The chain employs TRBV6-1 and TRBJ1-1, with D maybe TRBD1 (5 bases). Germline-derived CDR1 and CDR2 are MNHNS and SASEGT. V was shortened by 3 bases and J by 3 bases, with 8 bases between the two germline ends. CDR3 length: 13 residues. CDR3 sequence: CASSDRVYTEAFF. Here the CDR3 DNA reads TGTGCCAGCAGTGACAGGGTTTACACTGAAGCTTTCTTT.

The chain recombines TRBV29-1 with TRBJ1-5; D might be TRBD1 (6 bases). This CDR3 is 13 amino acids long. V lost 4 bases and J lost 4, with 11 bases in between. Germline CDR1 SQVTM, CDR2 ANQGSEA. The CDR3 DNA reads as TGCAGCGTTGGGGAGGGGGGGAATCAGCCCCAGCATTTT. Its protein is CSVGEGGNQPQHF. Full variable domain (outside the CDR3, taken from reference TRBV29-1 and TRBJ1-5): SAVISQKPSRDICQRGTSLTIQCQVDSQVTMMFWYRQQPGQSLTLIATANQGSEATYESGFVIDKFPISRPNLTFSTLTVSNMSPEDSSIYLCSVGEGGNQPQHFGDGTRLSIL.

This clone was seen more than once but under ten times. The CDR3 sequence is CASSPGTSGYNEQFF. CDR3 nucleotides: TGTGCCAGCAGCCCGGGGACTAGCGGATACAATGAGCAGTTCTTC. The rearrangement uses TRBV7-2 and TRBJ2-1, with 11 bases fitting TRBD2. Germline loops: CDR1 SGHTA, CDR2 FQGNSA. The CDR3 extends over 15 amino acids. The junction had 4 bases not matched to a gene; V was cut back by 5 bases and J by 4 bases.

The rearrangement links TRBV9 to TRBJ2-1; 12 bases fit TRBD2. This CDR3 comprises 17 residues. Trimming cost V 1 base and J 6 bases; bases outside gene matches: 8. CDR1 is SGDLS, CDR2 YYNGEE, per germline. The DNA for the CDR3 is TGTGCCAGCAGCGTACTAGCGGGGGGGCTAAGGTCCAATGAGCAGTTCTTC. This codes for CASSVLAGGLRSNEQFF.

The J gene is TRBJ2-7, the V gene TRBV27, with 7 bases that match TRBD1. CDR3 length: 14 amino acids. V shed 4 bases, J shed 2 bases, and the junction held 5 bases outside the gene matches. The germline gives CDR1 MNHEY, CDR2 SMNVEV (reference sequence). DNA for the CDR3: TGTGCCAGCAGTTCCACAGGGGTTCCCTACGAGCAGTACTTC. As protein: CASSSTGVPYEQYF.

This clone has a count of ten or more. J is TRBJ2-2 and V is TRBV5-1; possibly TRBD2 for D (6 bases). Germline CDR1 reads SGHRS; CDR2 reads YFSETQ. Trimming shortened V by 0 bases and J by 5 bases, and 11 bases separated the two germline ends. The CDR3 extends over 15 amino acids. The CDR3 DNA reads as TGCGCCAGCAGCTTGGTTTTAGCGGTAACCGGGGAGCTGTTTTTT. As protein: CASSLVLAVTGELFF. The whole variable domain, filled in from reference TRBV5-1 and TRBJ2-2, reads KAGVTQTPRYLIKTRGQQVTLSCSPISGHRSVSWYQQTPGQGLQFLFEYFSETQRNKGNFPGRFSGRQFSNSRSEMNVSTLELGDSALYLCASSLVLAVTGELFFGEGSRLTVL.

This chain connects TRBV29-1 to TRBJ2-1; the match to TRBD1 covers 7 bases. J was trimmed by 6 bases and V by 4 bases; bases with no gene match: 6. From germline, CDR1 is SQVTM and CDR2 ANQGSEA. The CDR3 has 13 amino acids. In nucleotides, the CDR3 is TGCAGCGTTGCGACAGGGTTTGGCAATGAGCAGTTCTTC. Its translation is CSVATGFGNEQFF.

The rearrangement links TRBV6-4 to TRBJ2-2, with 11 nucleotides matching TRBD2. This CDR3 comprises 16 residues. Trimming took 4 bases from V and 1 from J; bases not matched to a gene: 2. Germline CDR1 MRHNA, CDR2 SNTAGT. The CDR3, as DNA: TGTGCCAGCAGTGCGGGACTAGCGGTGAACACCGGGGAGCTGTTTTTT. Translation gives CASSAGLAVNTGELFF.

In this sample, this clone turned up once. This chain uses TRBV7-3 with TRBJ2-3; unclear D gene. V lost 2 bases and J lost 2, with 8 bases in between. The CDR3 extends over 14 amino acids. Per the germline V gene, CDR1 is SGHTA and CDR2 is FQGTGA. CDR3 sequence (DNA): TGTGCCAGCAGCTTACACAGCCTCACAGATACGCAGTATTTT. Amino acid sequence: CASSLHSLTDTQYF.

Only a few counts were recorded for this clone. The V call is TRBV27, the J call TRBJ1-1; 9 bases fit TRBD1. The J segment lost 6 bases and the V segment lost 6 bases, leaving 14 bases of the junction unmatched. The CDR3 is 16 residues long. Germline V lookup: CDR1 MNHEY, CDR2 SMNVEV (reference sequence). The CDR3 nucleotides are TGTGCCAGCAGACTAGGACAGTACAGGGGGCGGGCTGAAGCTTTCTTT. Translated, it gives CASRLGQYRGRAEAFF.

The chain recombines TRBV12-3 or TRBV12-4 with TRBJ1-3, with D unresolved. The length of the CDR3 is 13 residues. V gave up 3 bases and J gave up 5 bases, with 8 bases separating them. The CDR3 coding sequence is TGTGCCAGCAGTTTCGGTGGTAGAAACACCATATATTTT. The encoded protein is CASSFGGRNTIYF.

The CDR3 loop is CASILQGAGTEAFF. The CDR3, as DNA: TGTGCCAGTATCCTACAGGGGGCGGGCACTGAAGCTTTCTTT. The chain has TRBV19 and TRBJ1-1, with 9 bases aligning to TRBD1. With V trimmed by 7 bases and J by 4 bases, 7 bases remained unmatched. CDR3 length equals 14 residues. CDR1 and CDR2 from the germline V gene are LNHDA and SQIVND (reference sequence).

This clone was observed a handful of times. The chain employs TRBV4-2 and TRBJ1-2; possibly TRBD1 for D (6 bases). Germline values: CDR1 LGHNA, CDR2 YNFKEQ. This CDR3 spans 14 amino acids. Trimming left V 0 bases short and J 8 bases short, with 13 bases between. Here the CDR3 DNA reads TGTGCCAGCAGCCAAGATGCAGGGGTGGGAGGCTACACCTTC. Translated, it gives CASSQDAGVGGYTF.

The CDR3 here is CSVVYSYDSYEQYF. CDR3 nucleotides: TGCAGCGTCGTTTACAGTTACGACTCCTACGAGCAGTACTTC. The chain has TRBV29-1 and TRBJ2-7; D is undetermined. The CDR3 has 14 amino acids. Germline-derived CDR1 and CDR2 are SQVTM and ANQGSEA. The V and J ends lost 6 bases and 0 bases respectively, with 15 bases between them.

This chain joins TRBV10-3 and TRBJ1-5, with 8 bases fitting TRBD1. Trimming took 2 bases from V and 7 from J; bases not matched to a gene: 4. The germline V gene has CDR1 ENHRY and CDR2 SYGVKD. The CDR3 is made up of 14 amino acids. The DNA of the CDR3 is TGTGCCATCAGTGAGGGACAGGGCGAACAGCCCCAGCATTTT. Amino acid sequence: CAISEGQGEQPQHF.

The rearrangement links TRBV7-3 to TRBJ1-2, with TRBD1 matching 7 bases. The CDR3 consists of 14 residues. V shed 0 bases and J 7 bases; nucleotides not matched to a gene: 5. Per the germline V gene, CDR1 is SGHTA and CDR2 is FQGTGA. The CDR3 reads CASSLTTGEVGYTF. Here the CDR3 DNA reads TGTGCCAGCAGCTTAACTACAGGGGAAGTTGGCTACACCTTC.

The CDR3 loop reads CSAKDRGRNTEAFF. The CDR3, as DNA: TGCAGCGCAAAAGACAGGGGTAGGAACACTGAAGCTTTCTTT. The rearrangement uses TRBV29-1 and TRBJ1-1, with 8 bases lining up with TRBD1. V dropped 7 bases and J dropped 1; count of bases not matched to a gene: 8. The germline V gene has CDR1 SQVTM and CDR2 ANQGSEA. The CDR3 is 14 residues long.

This clone was found once. The J gene is TRBJ2-7, the V gene TRBV4-3; tentative D call: TRBD1 (6 bases). Trimming stripped 1 base from V and 3 bases from J, with 19 bases between. The germline CDR1 and CDR2 sequences are LGHNA and YSLEER. The CDR3 is made up of 17 amino acids. CDR3 loop: CASSQGVGRTVRYEQYF. DNA of the CDR3: TGCGCCAGCAGCCAAGGGGTGGGTCGGACAGTCCGCTACGAGCAGTACTTC.